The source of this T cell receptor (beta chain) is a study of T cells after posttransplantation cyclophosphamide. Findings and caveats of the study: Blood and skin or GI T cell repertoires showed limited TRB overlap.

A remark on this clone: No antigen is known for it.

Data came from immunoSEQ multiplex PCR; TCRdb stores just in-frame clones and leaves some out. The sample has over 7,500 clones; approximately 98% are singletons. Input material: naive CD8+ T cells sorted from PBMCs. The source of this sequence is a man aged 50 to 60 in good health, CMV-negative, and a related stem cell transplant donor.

The CDR3 DNA follows: TGTGCCAGCAGCGAAGGACTGCATGTAGCCCCCTACGAGCAGTACTTC. Its translation: CASSEGLHVAPYEQYF. The rearrangement uses TRBV7-9 and TRBJ2-7; D might be TRBD2 (5 bases). V gave up 5 bases and J gave up 2 bases, with 19 bases separating them. The length of the CDR3 is 16 residues. CDR1 SEHNR and CDR2 FQNEAQ come from the germline V gene (reference sequence).